The 28 T cell receptor beta chains given below trace back to one sample, sequenced in a study of blood T cells in healthy people across ages. Then a second PCR, running about 6 to 12 cycles, was carried out with a sample-barcoded 5' primer and a J-beta primer mix. From the 5' RACE reads, TCRdb called clonotypes with MiXCR, one entry per CDR3 protein. The sample lists some 1.6 million distinct CDR3 sequences, roughly a third occurring once. The sample was blood. The receptors shown here come from a woman under 40 in good health.

This sequence joins TRBV24-1 and TRBJ2-2, with a possible D match to TRBD2 (6 bases). Trimming stripped 3 bases from V and 4 bases from J, with 17 bases between. The V gene's germline CDR1 is KGHDR and CDR2 SFDVKD. The CDR3 loop spans 17 amino acids. CDR3 residues: CATSDTAGPSFTGELFF. DNA of the CDR3: TGTGCCACCAGTGATACCGCGGGACCAAGCTTCACCGGGGAGCTGTTTTTT.

This clonotype was detected only a few times. This sequence joins TRBV4-1 and TRBJ1-6; TRBD1 agrees at 7 bases. J gave up 7 bases and V 1 base, and 4 bases lay outside the gene matches. Per the germline V gene, CDR1 is MGHRA and CDR2 is YSYEKL. CDR3 length: 15 amino acids. CDR3 residues: CASSQVVRGNSPLHF. CDR3 DNA: TGCGCCAGCAGCCAAGTGGTCAGGGGGAATTCACCCCTCCACTTT.

Ten or more counts support this clonotype. The rearrangement joins TRBV7-9 to TRBJ2-7, with a tentative D call TRBD1 (5 bases). CDR1 is SEHNR and CDR2 is FQNEAQ in the germline V gene (reference sequence). The CDR3 runs to 16 residues. The V and J ends lost 6 bases and 2 bases respectively, with 20 bases between them. The CDR3 here is CASSSKWGRKAYEQYF. CDR3 sequence (DNA): TGTGCCAGCAGTTCCAAGTGGGGCAGGAAGGCCTACGAGCAGTACTTC.

V gene TRBV19 combines with J gene TRBJ2-3; weak D call: TRBD1 (5 bases). The CDR3 totals 16 residues. Trimming took off 4 bases at V and 3 bases at J, with 17 bases between the two ends. CDR1 and CDR2 from the germline V gene are LNHDA and SQIVND (reference sequence). CDR3 sequence reads: CASSTIKAGFTDTQYF. The CDR3 nucleotides read TGTGCCAGTAGTACAATCAAAGCAGGGTTTACAGATACGCAGTATTTT.

J is TRBJ2-7 and V is TRBV4-1; 7 positions agree with TRBD1. V lost 1 base, J lost 2 bases, and 5 bases stayed unmatched. The germline V gene encodes CDR1 MGHRA and CDR2 YSYEKL. The CDR3 contains 15 residues. CDR3 sequence (DNA): TGCGCCAGCAGCCAAGGGGGACAGCAAACCTACGAGCAGTACTTC. The encoded protein is CASSQGGQQTYEQYF.

In its sample, this clonotype was seen a few times. The CDR3 spells CSAREQGVAFF. CDR3 nucleotides: TGCAGTGCTAGAGAACAGGGGGTAGCTTTCTTT. The V gene is TRBV20-1, the J gene TRBJ1-1, with TRBD1 identical over 8 bases. The J segment lost 10 bases and the V segment lost 0 bases, leaving 1 base of the junction unmatched. Per germline, CDR1 DFQATT and CDR2 SNEGSKA (reference sequence). This CDR3 has 11 residues.

J is TRBJ2-1 and V is TRBV5-1, with D tentatively TRBD1 (5 bases). Trimming took 7 bases from V and 2 from J, leaving 16 bases between them. The CDR3 is made up of 15 amino acids. Germline V gene data show CDR1 as SGHRS and CDR2 as YFSETQ. The CDR3 DNA follows: TGCGCCAGCTCGGAACAGGACACTACCTACAATGAGCAGTTCTTC. It translates to CASSEQDTTYNEQFF.

The chain is built from TRBV6-6 and TRBJ2-7; 12 bases match TRBD2. In germline, CDR1 is MNHNY, CDR2 SVGAGI (reference sequence). V trimming: 5 bases; J trimming: 4 bases; junction bases outside the gene matches: 12. The CDR3 extends over 17 amino acids. CDR3 residues: CASSPESTSGSRYEQYF. The CDR3, as DNA: TGTGCCAGCAGTCCAGAATCGACTAGCGGGAGTAGGTACGAGCAGTACTTC.

This chain connects TRBV2 to TRBJ1-5; a possible D gene is TRBD1 (6 bases). V was cut by 4 bases and J by 7 bases, with 14 bases left in between. In germline, CDR1 is SNHLY, CDR2 FYNNEI. The CDR3 contains 14 residues. DNA of the CDR3: TGTGCCAGCAGTGTTATATCAGGGGACCAGCCCCAGCATTTT. It specifies CASSVISGDQPQHF.

This clonotype has a handful of counts. The chain recombines TRBV6-5 with TRBJ2-7, with TRBD2 matching 8 bases. Per the germline V gene, CDR1 is MNHEY and CDR2 is SVGAGI. This CDR3 contains 15 residues. With V trimmed by 5 bases and J by 0 bases, 6 bases remained unmatched. CDR3 in DNA: TGTGCCAGCAGTGTCGTAGCGGGACCCTCCTACGAGCAGTACTTC. This translates into CASSVVAGPSYEQYF.

The chain recombines TRBV7-8 with TRBJ1-2, with a possible D match to TRBD1 (5 bases). Germline V gene sequence: CDR1 SGHVS, CDR2 FQNEAQ. Trimming pared 4 bases from V and 7 bases from J, leaving 22 bases between. The CDR3 totals 16 residues. The CDR3 nucleotides read TGTGCCAGCAGCTATCGACGCGCCAGGGACCGTTTTGGCTACACCTTC. Protein: CASSYRRARDRFGYTF.

V and J are TRBV4-1 and TRBJ2-7, with TRBD2 identical over 8 bases. Trimming removed 5 bases from V and 12 bases from J; junction bases left unmatched: 15. The CDR3 is 14 residues long. Germline V gives CDR1 MGHRA, CDR2 YSYEKL. The CDR3 DNA reads as TGCGCCAGCAGCTTGGCGGGGAGCGGGGGCCGGCGGTACTTC. Its protein product is CASSLAGSGGRRYF.

The sample holds a few counts of this clonotype. The CDR3 DNA reads as TGTGCCAGCAGCAGGGGGACAGCCACTCTAGGATACATCGGAGAGACCCAGTACTTC. Its translation: CASSRGTATLGYIGETQYF. This chain joins TRBV7-2 and TRBJ2-5; TRBD1 aligns across 7 bases. This CDR3 has 19 amino acids. Germline V gives CDR1 SGHTA, CDR2 FQGNSA. V lost 5 bases and J lost 4; bases outside the gene matches: 22. The whole variable domain, remainder taken from reference TRBV7-2 and TRBJ2-5, is GAGVSQSPSNKVTEKGKDVELRCDPISGHTALYWYRQSLGQGLEFLIYFQGNSAPDKSGLPSDRFSAERTGGSVSTLTIQRTQQEDSAVYLCASSRGTATLGYIGETQYFGPGTRLLVL.

The V gene is TRBV7-9, the J gene TRBJ2-1, with D tentatively TRBD1 (7 bases). With 5 bases removed from V and 2 bases from J, the gap between germline ends came to 16 bases. The length of the CDR3 is 16 residues. Germline V gives CDR1 SEHNR, CDR2 FQNEAQ (reference sequence). As DNA, the CDR3 is TGTGCCAGCAGCCGAAATTCAGGGGGGCCCTACAATGAGCAGTTCTTC. Translating it yields CASSRNSGGPYNEQFF.

The chain employs TRBV7-8 and TRBJ2-1, with TRBD2 matching 9 bases. CDR1 SGHVS and CDR2 FQNEAQ come from the germline V gene. The CDR3 consists of 14 residues. V lost 3 bases to trimming and J lost 5 bases; unmatched junction nucleotides: 2. CDR3 in amino acids: CASSFRTSDNEQFF. In DNA form, the CDR3 reads TGTGCCAGCAGCTTTAGGACTAGCGACAATGAGCAGTTCTTC.

The chain joins TRBV5-1 to TRBJ1-6; D might be TRBD1 (5 bases). Deletions cut 0 bases from V and 11 bases from J, with 15 bases between. Germline V CDR1 and CDR2: SGHRS, YFSETQ. The CDR3 consists of 15 residues. CDR3 sequence: CASSLGGDRGTPLHF. In DNA, the CDR3 is TGCGCCAGCAGCTTGGGAGGGGACCGGGGTACACCCCTCCACTTT.

This chain uses TRBV4-2 with TRBJ1-2, with TRBD1 matching 7 bases. V dropped 4 bases and J dropped 1; count of bases not matched to a gene: 12. Germline V gives CDR1 LGHNA, CDR2 YNFKEQ. The CDR3 runs 17 residues. The CDR3 loop is CASSPMPRGEINYGYTF. The CDR3 DNA follows: TGTGCCAGCAGCCCAATGCCCAGGGGGGAAATTAACTATGGCTACACCTTC.

V and J are TRBV6-1 and TRBJ1-1; TRBD1 might be the D (6 bases). The CDR3 has 14 amino acids. In germline, CDR1 is MNHNS, CDR2 SASEGT. The V end lost 7 bases, the J end lost 6 bases, and 18 bases lay between the germline ends. DNA of the CDR3: TGTGCCAGCAAGGGGGTTAGATTCGTACCTGAAGCTTTCTTT. Protein sequence: CASKGVRFVPEAFF.

This clonotype has a handful of counts. The chain carries TRBV29-1 and TRBJ2-3; 12 bases agree with TRBD2. The CDR3 runs to 16 residues. Germline assignment: CDR1 SQVTM and CDR2 ANQGSEA. V shed 0 bases, J shed 4 bases, and the junction held 5 bases outside the gene matches. The CDR3 bases are TGCAGCGTTGAAGAATCGACTAGCGGGAGAGCAGATACGCAGTATTTT. It translates to CSVEESTSGRADTQYF.

The chain has TRBV29-1 and TRBJ2-1; D gene unclear. Between the trimmed V and J ends, which lost 6 bases and 12 bases, there was a span of 15 bases. CDR1 and CDR2 from the germline V gene are SQVTM and ANQGSEA. CDR3 size: 11 residues. The CDR3: CSVQYTDTQFF. DNA for the CDR3: TGCAGCGTACAATACACAGATACGCAGTTCTTC.

Written as DNA, the CDR3 is TGTGCCAGCAGTGTCAACCCTCGGTTATCCCTCCACTTT. This encodes CASSVNPRLSLHF. The V call is TRBV6-1, the J call TRBJ1-6; D unclear. Germline lookup yields CDR1 MNHNS and CDR2 SASEGT. CDR3 length equals 13 residues. Between the trimmed V and J ends, which lost 4 bases and 14 bases, there was a span of 15 bases.

The chain uses TRBV15 and TRBJ2-5, with D hard to call. The CDR3 runs 16 residues. Germline values: CDR1 LNHNV, CDR2 YYDKDF (reference sequence). Trimming shortened V by 4 bases and J by 4 bases, and 19 bases separated the two germline ends. This CDR3 is CATSTRPYQNRETQYF. The CDR3 DNA sequence: TGTGCCACCAGCACCCGACCGTATCAAAACCGAGAGACCCAGTACTTC. The full variable domain, with the rest looked up from reference TRBV15 and TRBJ2-5, is DAMVIQNPRYQVTQFGKPVTLSCSQTLNHNVMYWYQQKSSQAPKLLFHYYDKDFNNEADTPDNFQSRRPNTSFCFLDIRSPGLGDTAMYLCATSTRPYQNRETQYFGPGTRLLVL.

This clonotype was seen many times. The chain has TRBV12-3 or TRBV12-4 and TRBJ2-3; D is ambiguous. The CDR3 consists of 15 residues. With 1 base removed from V and 0 bases from J, the gap between germline ends came to 8 bases. The CDR3 DNA is TGTGCCAGCAGTTTAGGGTCAGCTAGCACAGATACGCAGTATTTT. It yields the protein CASSLGSASTDTQYF.

The CDR3 DNA sequence: TGTGCCAGCAGCGCATCCCGCGGGGGGGCTGGGGAGACCCAGTACTTC. Translation gives CASSASRGGAGETQYF. V usage is TRBV7-8 and J usage is TRBJ2-5; 9 bases are a match to TRBD2. The CDR3 runs 16 residues. V shed 5 bases, J shed 5 bases, and the junction held 12 bases outside the gene matches. Germline V lookup: CDR1 SGHVS, CDR2 FQNEAQ.

This clonotype was picked up a small number of times. The CDR3 nucleotides are TGTGCCAGCAAGACAGGGGGAGGGGGCTACACCTTC. Protein sequence: CASKTGGGGYTF. The J gene is TRBJ1-2, the V gene TRBV25-1; TRBD1 matches at 9 bases. Germline V lookup: CDR1 MGHDK, CDR2 SYGVNS. This CDR3 is 12 amino acids long. V lost 7 bases to trimming and J lost 8 bases; unmatched junction nucleotides: 5.

Of note for this clonotype: Germline is not matched at one junction end, which may reflect a read error. The V and J genes are TRBV18 and TRBJ2-3; D gene unclear. The CDR3 consists of 13 residues. Germline V CDR1 and CDR2: KGHSH, LQKENI. The CDR3 is CAGSPVSRDTQYF. DNA of the CDR3: TGTGCCGGCTCACCCGTATCCCGAGATACGCAGTATTTT.

V is TRBV27 and J is TRBJ2-2, with no clear D. Trimming removed 5 bases at V and 8 bases at J, with 12 bases between. CDR3 size: 13 residues. Per the germline V gene, CDR1 is MNHEY and CDR2 is SMNVEV (reference sequence). This chain's CDR3 is CASSRLKEGELFF. The CDR3 DNA is TGTGCCAGCAGTCGACTGAAAGAAGGGGAGCTGTTTTTT.

The gene calls are TRBV20-1 and TRBJ2-1; 11 bases are shared with TRBD2. CDR1 and CDR2 (germline): DFQATT, SNEGSKA (reference sequence). The CDR3 loop spans 14 amino acids. The trim removed 1 base at V and 5 bases at J, leaving 1 base unmatched. CDR3 loop: CSARALAGDNEQFF. The DNA for the CDR3 is TGCAGTGCTAGAGCACTAGCGGGGGACAATGAGCAGTTCTTC.